Each of the 22 T cell receptor beta chains below was sequenced from the same sample in a study of blood T cell repertoires in COVID-19. TCRdb keeps only in-frame clones here, not all; method: immunoSEQ multiplex PCR. The sample carries roughly 80,000 clones, around 91% recorded once. The sample comprised peripheral blood. Every receptor here comes from a woman in her fifties or sixties in a cohort sampled during active COVID-19.

In its sample, this clone was seen once. The J gene is TRBJ2-7, the V gene TRBV11-2, with D possibly matching TRBD2 (6 bases). The V gene lost 1 base and the J gene lost 5 bases, with 18 bases spanning the gap. Germline CDR1 reads SGHAT; CDR2 reads FQNNGV. The CDR3 consists of 16 residues. The CDR3 here is CASSLALDSRDNEQYF. CDR3 bases: TGTGCCAGCAGCTTAGCACTGGACTCGCGGGATAACGAGCAGTACTTC.

This chain joins TRBV28 and TRBJ1-4; no firm D call. The V gene's germline CDR1 is MDHEN and CDR2 SYDVKM. The CDR3 has 13 amino acids. V shed 4 bases and J shed 7 bases, with 10 bases lying between them. The CDR3 DNA follows: TGTGCCAGCAGTTCCAACGCGGTTGAAAAACTGTTTTTT. Amino acid sequence: CASSSNAVEKLFF. Supplemented by reference TRBV28 and TRBJ1-4, the full variable domain reads DVKVTQSSRYLVKRTGEKVFLECVQDMDHENMFWYRQDPGLGLRLIYFSYDVKMKEKGDIPEGYSVSREKKERFSLILESASTNQTSMYLCASSSNAVEKLFFGSGTQLSVL.

The V and J genes are TRBV28 and TRBJ2-1; the D gene is possibly TRBD2 (5 bases). This CDR3 comprises 15 residues. V was clipped by 3 bases and J by 4 bases, with 13 bases between them. Germline V gene sequence: CDR1 MDHEN, CDR2 SYDVKM. CDR3 region: CASSFVGEPYNEQFF. The CDR3 DNA follows: TGTGCCAGCAGTTTCGTGGGAGAACCGTACAATGAGCAGTTCTTC.

As DNA, the CDR3 is TGTGCCAGCAGGGGACCGGGACATCTCTCCTACGAGCAGTACTTC. Protein sequence: CASRGPGHLSYEQYF. The rearrangement joins TRBV11-2 to TRBJ2-7; D may be TRBD1 (6 bases). Germline CDR1 and CDR2: SGHAT and FQNNGV. V shed 6 bases and J shed 0 bases, with 15 bases lying between them. The CDR3 spans 15 residues.

V gene TRBV18 combines with J gene TRBJ1-2; TRBD1 aligns across 12 bases. This CDR3 region has 16 residues. Germline V gene data show CDR1 as KGHSH and CDR2 as LQKENI. Germline trimming cut 5 bases from V and 8 bases from J; bases unmatched to any gene: 12. The DNA of the CDR3 is TGTGCCAGCTCAATATCAGGCGGGACAGGGGGCTCGGGCTACACCTTC. It translates to CASSISGGTGGSGYTF.

The gene calls are TRBV27 and TRBJ2-1; 7 bases line up with TRBD1. Germline V gene lookup returns CDR1 MNHEY and CDR2 SMNVEV (reference sequence). This CDR3 comprises 13 residues. V gave up 6 bases and J gave up 8 bases; unmatched junction bases: 7. The CDR3 protein is CASSLTRGHEQFF. The CDR3 bases are TGTGCCAGCAGCCTTACAAGGGGGCATGAGCAGTTCTTC.

This sequence joins TRBV4-2 and TRBJ1-2; tentatively, D is TRBD1 (5 bases). CDR1 LGHNA and CDR2 YNFKEQ come from the germline V gene. The CDR3 contains 16 residues. The V and J ends lost 0 bases and 4 bases respectively, with 15 bases between them. The CDR3 DNA reads as TGTGCCAGCAGCCAAGATGGGGCAGGGATCGGCTATGGCTACACCTTC. It encodes CASSQDGAGIGYGYTF.

The rearrangement uses TRBV6-4 and TRBJ2-1, with D possibly being TRBD2 (6 bases). Trimming shortened V by 4 bases and J by 10 bases, and 17 bases separated the two germline ends. CDR1 is MRHNA, CDR2 SNTAGT, per germline. The CDR3 is 14 amino acids. CDR3: CASSVGLPSREQFF. The CDR3 DNA reads as TGTGCCAGCAGTGTAGGACTACCCTCCAGAGAGCAGTTCTTC.

The chain combines TRBV11-2 with TRBJ2-2, with D perhaps TRBD2 (6 bases). Germline-derived CDR1 and CDR2 are SGHAT and FQNNGV. Between the trimmed V and J ends, which lost 10 bases and 4 bases, there was a span of 16 bases. The CDR3 sequence is 14 residues long. CDR3 region: CATTWDFFTGELFF. The CDR3 DNA sequence: TGTGCCACCACCTGGGACTTCTTCACCGGGGAGCTGTTTTTT.

The rearrangement uses TRBV7-9 and TRBJ1-1; TRBD1 matches 7 bases. The CDR3 sequence is 16 residues long. Germline trimming cut 4 bases from V and 4 bases from J; bases unmatched to any gene: 12. Germline V gene data show CDR1 as SEHNR and CDR2 as FQNEAQ (reference sequence). The CDR3 reads CASSSLLGGAITEAFF. The CDR3 DNA reads TGTGCCAGCAGCTCCTTATTAGGGGGCGCGATCACTGAAGCTTTCTTT.

The chain carries TRBV4-1 and TRBJ2-1; D is uncertain. There are 14 residues in the CDR3. Germline V gives CDR1 MGHRA, CDR2 YSYEKL. Trimming shortened V by 0 bases and J by 2 bases, and 5 bases separated the two germline ends. The chain's CDR3 is CASSQEAPYNEQFF. The CDR3 region has the DNA TGCGCCAGCAGCCAAGAGGCCCCCTACAATGAGCAGTTCTTC.

This clone was seen a single time. J is TRBJ2-2 and V is TRBV6-6; TRBD1 is a possible D gene (5 bases). Looked up from germline, CDR1 is MNHNY and CDR2 is SVGAGI (reference sequence). The CDR3 spans 14 residues. Trimming took 7 bases from V and 1 from J, leaving 10 bases between them. CDR3 DNA: TGTGCCAGCAACGGCGGACAGAACACCGGGGAGCTGTTTTTT. Protein sequence: CASNGGQNTGELFF.

The chain carries TRBV2 and TRBJ2-7; 10 positions match TRBD1. The CDR3 is made up of 16 amino acids. Trimming removed 6 bases from V and 3 bases from J; junction bases left unmatched: 11. In germline, CDR1 is SNHLY, CDR2 FYNNEI. CDR3 DNA: TGTGCCAGCAGCGGGGACAGGGGTATCCTTTACTACGAGCAGTACTTC. It is translated as CASSGDRGILYYEQYF.

This chain uses TRBV6-2 or TRBV6-3 with TRBJ2-7; D not certain. The V end lost 2 bases, the J end lost 7 bases, and 9 bases lay between the germline ends. The CDR3 length is 12 residues. Per germline, CDR1 MNHEY and CDR2 SVGEGT. The CDR3 bases are TGTGCCAGCAGTTACATATCTAATGAGCAGTACTTC. Amino acid sequence: CASSYISNEQYF.

The genes are TRBV7-2 and TRBJ2-1; the match to TRBD2 covers 14 bases. V lost 3 bases and J lost 9; bases outside the gene matches: 1. Looked up from germline, CDR1 is SGHTA and CDR2 is FQGNSA. The CDR3 runs to 14 residues. The CDR3 is CASSLGLAGAEQFF. CDR3 coding DNA: TGTGCCAGCAGCTTGGGACTAGCGGGAGCTGAGCAGTTCTTC. The complete variable domain, with remaining parts taken from reference TRBV7-2 and TRBJ2-1, reads GAGVSQSPSNKVTEKGKDVELRCDPISGHTALYWYRQSLGQGLEFLIYFQGNSAPDKSGLPSDRFSAERTGGSVSTLTIQRTQQEDSAVYLCASSLGLAGAEQFFGPGTRLTVL.

The chain has TRBV5-1 and TRBJ2-5, with 8 bases aligning to TRBD1. Germline-derived CDR1 and CDR2 are SGHRS and YFSETQ. CDR3 length: 15 residues. J was trimmed by 4 bases and V by 3 bases; bases with no gene match: 8. In DNA, the CDR3 is TGCGCCAGCAGCTCCCAGGGGGCGCCGGGAGAGACCCAGTACTTC. It specifies CASSSQGAPGETQYF.

The chain has TRBV19 and TRBJ1-4, with 8 bases that match TRBD1. In germline, CDR1 is LNHDA, CDR2 SQIVND (reference sequence). The CDR3 loop spans 15 amino acids. V trimming: 7 bases; J trimming: 8 bases; junction bases outside the gene matches: 12. The CDR3 is CASTHRGFGKEKLFF. CDR3 bases: TGTGCCAGTACCCACAGGGGGTTCGGAAAGGAAAAACTGTTTTTT.

This chain joins TRBV3-1 (or the pseudogene TRBV3-2) and TRBJ2-2; 13 bases fit TRBD2. V was pared by 6 bases and J by 6 bases, with 4 bases of the junction left unmatched. CDR1 is LGHDT and CDR2 is YNNKEL in the germline V gene (reference sequence). The CDR3 spans 15 residues. The CDR3 reads CASRATSGRAGELFF. DNA of the CDR3: TGTGCCAGCAGGGCCACTAGCGGGAGGGCCGGGGAGCTGTTTTTT.

The chain uses TRBV6-5 and TRBJ2-7; TRBD1 agrees at 10 bases. The CDR3 loop spans 15 amino acids. J lost 7 bases, V lost 4 bases, and 10 bases had no gene match. CDR1 and CDR2 from the germline V gene are MNHEY and SVGAGI. The CDR3 nucleotides read TGTGCCAGCAGTTTTGGGACAGGGGCGATTCGAGAGCAGTACTTC. Translation: CASSFGTGAIREQYF.

This sequence joins TRBV28 and TRBJ1-5, with 8 nucleotides matching TRBD1. The germline V gene encodes CDR1 MDHEN and CDR2 SYDVKM. The V and J ends lost 6 bases and 7 bases, in that order; junction bases with no gene match: 5. CDR3 length: 13 amino acids. The CDR3 loop reads CASRVQGGQPQHF. The CDR3 DNA sequence: TGTGCCAGCAGAGTACAGGGGGGACAGCCCCAGCATTTT.

This clone was found a few times. The V call is TRBV5-1, the J call TRBJ1-3; D call uncertain. The V and J ends lost 0 bases and 0 bases respectively, with 7 bases between them. Germline assignment: CDR1 SGHRS and CDR2 YFSETQ. There are 15 residues in the CDR3. The CDR3 here is CASSLGDNSGNTIYF. The CDR3, as DNA: TGCGCCAGCAGCTTGGGTGACAACTCTGGAAACACCATATATTTT.

The chain has TRBV7-8 and TRBJ2-3; TRBD2 agrees at 10 bases. Trimming removed 3 bases from V and 1 base from J; junction bases left unmatched: 10. The CDR3 length is 18 residues. Germline-derived CDR1 and CDR2 are SGHVS and FQNEAQ. The CDR3 DNA sequence: TGTGCCAGCAGCTTCTTACCATCGAGCGGGAGGGGCACAGATACGCAGTATTTT. This codes for CASSFLPSSGRGTDTQYF.